The rows below give T cell receptor beta chains drawn from one sample of a study of shared clonotypes between healthy human individuals. Profiled with immunoSEQ multiplex PCR; TCRdb holds only in-frame clones, not every one. The table lists about 2.3 million clones, more than 80% of them singletons, with about 0.39% in the top ten. The material sequenced was naive CD4+ T cells from PBMCs. The receptors here all came from a man aged 18-30 years in good health. Some clones in this sample may be carry-over from other donors' samples. CDR3s include the opening cysteine and the closing phenylalanine or tryptophan. D genes are given only for firm matches. Size is omitted from some rows. Given values are once, few, many or a class for expanded clones.

cdr3_aa clone_size j_call d_call v_call
CASSSSGSGSYGYTF . TRBJ1-2 . TRBV19
CATSRDGRDLTEAFF . TRBJ1-1 . TRBV15
CASQASGRAGELFF . TRBJ2-2 TRBD2 TRBV2
CSVEDRGVSDTQYF . TRBJ2-3 . TRBV29-1
CASSYVGEQYF . TRBJ2-7 . TRBV6-5
CASSLIQGPEAFF few TRBJ1-1 TRBD1 TRBV5-4
CASSLQAGDTGELFF . TRBJ2-2 TRBD2 TRBV5-1
CASSFSREVETQYF . TRBJ2-5 TRBD2 TRBV5-1
CASSLVRRAGNTEAFF . TRBJ1-1 . TRBV27
CASSLGLAGDGPDTQYF . TRBJ2-3 TRBD2 TRBV28
CASSLRDRYSYEQYF . TRBJ2-7 TRBD1 TRBV28
CASSEGYTEAFF . TRBJ1-1 . TRBV6-1
CASTPAGQSTDTQYF . TRBJ2-3 . TRBV2
CASSLTVQSYEQYF . TRBJ2-7 . TRBV5-1
CASSFQVNTEAFF . TRBJ1-1 . TRBV11-3
CASSLLGRAGDTEAFF . TRBJ1-1 . TRBV28
CASSLAGPTDTQYF . TRBJ2-3 TRBD2 TRBV2
CASSLYRDTEAFF . TRBJ1-1 . TRBV5-5
CASGQGPDTQYF . TRBJ2-3 . TRBV6-1
CASSPVGGADTGELFF . TRBJ2-2 . TRBV4-1
CASRRGGNTEAFF . TRBJ1-1 . TRBV2
CASSQSVSGRGTDTQYF . TRBJ2-3 TRBD2 TRBV16
CASSSREGGQPQHF . TRBJ1-5 . TRBV7-6